This TCR beta chain was sequenced in a study of tissue T cells after allogeneic stem cell transplantation. This table comes from immunoSEQ multiplex PCR, and its TCRdb copy is limited to in-frame clones, with some not included. The sample lists thousands of clones, around half occurring once. Documented time point: mouse harvest day 7 after allogeneic transplant. The graft held 10^6 splenic CD5+ T cells and 10^7 T-cell-depleted bone marrow cells. Points on this clone: What it recognizes is unknown. Gene names are the mouse ones. The CDR3 goes on 1 residue after the read ends, and that part is filled in from the germline J gene.

Study-level points and caveats: This small cohort was clinically heterogeneous, and sampling depth was a limitation. Across patients, clones rarely overlapped, yet motif clusters were shared tissue-specifically.

The length of the CDR3 is 13 residues. Trimming removed 5 bases from V and 8 bases from J, with 14 bases in between. Germline lookup yields CDR1 KGHPV and CDR2 FQNQEV (reference sequence). The chain links TRBV26 to TRBJ2-4, with D perhaps matching TRBD2 (6 bases). The clonotype comes from a female BALB/c mouse given C57BL/6 T cells with graft-versus-host disease after an allogeneic hematopoietic cell transplant. Sequences were obtained from gut tissue. CDR3 bases read: TGTGCCAGCAGTTCAGGGCTGGGGAGCACCTTGTAC. Protein product: CASSSGLGSTLY. The whole CDR3 protein is CASSSGLGSTLYF.